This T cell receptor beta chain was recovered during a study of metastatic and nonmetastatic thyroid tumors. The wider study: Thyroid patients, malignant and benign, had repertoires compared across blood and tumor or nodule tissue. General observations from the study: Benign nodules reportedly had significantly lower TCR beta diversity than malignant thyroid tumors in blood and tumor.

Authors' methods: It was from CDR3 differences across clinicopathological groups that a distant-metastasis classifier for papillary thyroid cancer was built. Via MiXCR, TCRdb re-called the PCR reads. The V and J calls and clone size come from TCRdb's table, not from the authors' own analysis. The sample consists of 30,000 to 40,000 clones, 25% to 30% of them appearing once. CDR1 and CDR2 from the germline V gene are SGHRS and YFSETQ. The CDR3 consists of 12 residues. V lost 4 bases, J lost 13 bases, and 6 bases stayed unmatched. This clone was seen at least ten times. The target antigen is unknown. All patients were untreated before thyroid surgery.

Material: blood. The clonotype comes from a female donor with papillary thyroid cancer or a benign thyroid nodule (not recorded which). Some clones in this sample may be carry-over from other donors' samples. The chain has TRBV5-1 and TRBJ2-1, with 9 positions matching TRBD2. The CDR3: CASSPGTSQQFF. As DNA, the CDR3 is TGCGCCAGCAGCCCTGGGACTAGCCAACAGTTCTTC.